The 10 T cell receptor beta chains below come from one sample, sequenced in a study of blood T cell repertoires in COVID-19. Assay used: immunoSEQ multiplex PCR; TCRdb lists only in-frame clones, some missing. The data contain fewer than 150,000 clones, less than 85% of them singletons. Sequenced sample: peripheral blood. The receptor set was obtained from a human donor with acute or convalescent COVID-19. The donor label of this sample is uncertain.

V gene TRBV11-2 combines with J gene TRBJ1-5; D unresolved. Per germline, CDR1 SGHAT and CDR2 FQNNGV. This CDR3 has 15 residues. V was cut by 1 base and J by 6 bases, with 13 bases left in between. The CDR3: CASSLGSQAAQPQHF. In nucleotides, the CDR3 is TGTGCCAGCAGCTTAGGGTCTCAAGCGGCTCAGCCCCAGCATTTT.

The chain has TRBV6-6 and TRBJ1-1; TRBD1 matches 9 bases. Germline trimming cut 2 bases from V and 0 bases from J; bases unmatched to any gene: 4. Germline CDR1 and CDR2: MNHNY and SVGAGI (reference sequence). The CDR3 runs 16 residues. The CDR3 is CASSYDRGGMNTEAFF. CDR3 DNA sequence: TGTGCCAGCAGTTACGACAGGGGGGGGATGAACACTGAAGCTTTCTTT.

This clone was counted only a few times. This chain links TRBV6-5 with TRBJ2-2, with TRBD1 identical over 9 bases. The CDR3 contains 15 residues. V trimming: 4 bases; J trimming: 7 bases; junction bases outside the gene matches: 7. Germline V CDR1 and CDR2: MNHEY, SVGAGI. CDR3 in DNA: TGTGCCAGCAGTTCAAGACAGGGGGGACACGGGGAGCTGTTTTTT. Translating it yields CASSSRQGGHGELFF.

This chain connects TRBV19 to TRBJ1-3, with D possibly being TRBD1 (5 bases). V gave up 4 bases and J gave up 0 bases, with 10 bases separating them. Germline V gene lookup returns CDR1 LNHDA and CDR2 SQIVND (reference sequence). This CDR3 spans 15 amino acids. The CDR3 DNA follows: TGTGCCAGTAGTACCCAGGGCATCTCTGGAAACACCATATATTTT. It translates to CASSTQGISGNTIYF.

The chain uses TRBV12-3 or TRBV12-4 and TRBJ2-2, with a tentative D call TRBD1 (5 bases). Trimming took off 6 bases at V and 7 bases at J, with 12 bases between the two ends. The CDR3 consists of 13 residues. This CDR3 reads CASSRRDSGELFF. The CDR3, as DNA: TGTGCCAGCAGCCGCAGGGATAGCGGGGAGCTGTTTTTT.

This sequence joins TRBV4-1 and TRBJ1-5; no firm D call. Germline CDR1 reads MGHRA; CDR2 reads YSYEKL. The V and J ends lost 1 base and 5 bases respectively, with 9 bases between them. This CDR3 comprises 14 residues. The CDR3 DNA reads as TGCGCCAGCAGCCAAGGATTGCGTGATCAGCCCCAGCATTTT. Protein product: CASSQGLRDQPQHF.

At least ten counts were recorded for this clone. The chain joins TRBV2 to TRBJ2-7; TRBD2 might be the D (6 bases). This CDR3 is 15 amino acids long. The V gene's germline CDR1 is SNHLY and CDR2 FYNNEI. Trimming left V 7 bases short and J 0 bases short, with 16 bases between. This chain's CDR3 is CASKRDFSSSYEQYV. CDR3 in DNA: TGTGCCAGCAAAAGGGACTTTTCCAGCTCCTACGAGCAGTACGTC.

The chain combines TRBV9 with TRBJ2-1; 8 bases agree with TRBD2. Unmatched junction bases numbered 12, after V lost 7 bases and J lost 6 bases. The CDR3 is 15 residues long. Germline CDR1 SGDLS, CDR2 YYNGEE. CDR3 bases: TGTGCCAGCGCCCCCGACCCAGCGGGGGTCAATGAGCAGTTCTTC. It translates to CASAPDPAGVNEQFF.

The V gene is TRBV12-3 or TRBV12-4, the J gene TRBJ2-5, with D tentatively TRBD2 (5 bases). The CDR3 sequence is 12 residues long. V lost 5 bases, J lost 5 bases, and 9 bases lay in between. CDR3 in amino acids: CASSRGWETQYF. CDR3 DNA: TGTGCCAGCAGTCGGGGTTGGGAGACCCAGTACTTC.

This clone was observed once. The V call is TRBV3-1 (or the pseudogene TRBV3-2), the J call TRBJ1-3, with TRBD1 matching over 8 bases. The CDR3 has 16 residues. Germline-derived CDR1 and CDR2 are LGHDT and YNNKEL (reference sequence). With 5 bases clipped from V and 4 bases from J, the junction kept 10 bases outside the gene matches. CDR3 nucleotides: TGTGCCAGCAGCGTACTCGACAGGGGCGCAGGAAACACCATATATTTT. Translating gives CASSVLDRGAGNTIYF.